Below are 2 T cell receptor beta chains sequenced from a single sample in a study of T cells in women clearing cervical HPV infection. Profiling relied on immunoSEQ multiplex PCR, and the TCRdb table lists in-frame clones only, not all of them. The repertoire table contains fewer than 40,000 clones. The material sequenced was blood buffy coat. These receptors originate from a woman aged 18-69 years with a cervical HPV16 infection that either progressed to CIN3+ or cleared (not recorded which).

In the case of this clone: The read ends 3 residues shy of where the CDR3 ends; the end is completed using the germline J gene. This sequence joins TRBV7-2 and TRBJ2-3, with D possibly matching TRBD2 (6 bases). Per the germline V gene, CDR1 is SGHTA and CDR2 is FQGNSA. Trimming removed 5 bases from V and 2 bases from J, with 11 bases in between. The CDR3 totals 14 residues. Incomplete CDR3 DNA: TGTGCCAGCAGCCCTGGACTAATCACAGATACG. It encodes CASSPGLITDT. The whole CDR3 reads CASSPGLITDTQYF.

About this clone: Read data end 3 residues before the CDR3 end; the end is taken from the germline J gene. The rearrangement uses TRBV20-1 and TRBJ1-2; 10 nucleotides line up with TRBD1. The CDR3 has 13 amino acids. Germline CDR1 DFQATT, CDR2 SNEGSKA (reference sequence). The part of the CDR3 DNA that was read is TGCAGTGCTGTTCCCGGGACAGGGGATAGC. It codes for CSAVPGTGDS. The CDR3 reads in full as CSAVPGTGDSYTF.